This record looks at one T cell receptor (beta chain) sequence and its context. Antigen unknown. The source of the sample is a study of T cell responses to AZD1222 COVID-19 vaccine. Notes on the study in general: Clonal diversity may have been underestimated, and the donors were mostly white British, with more females than males. Compared with day 0, the breadth and depth of the Spike-specific TCR repertoire rose significantly after two doses of AZD1222. Baseline serology detected seropositivity in only 6 or 7 AZD1222 recipients.

The CDR3 totals 14 residues. V was pared by 3 bases and J by 10 bases, with 6 bases of the junction left unmatched. Germline V CDR1 and CDR2: SGHDN, FVKESK. Profiled with immunoSEQ multiplex PCR; TCRdb holds only in-frame clones, not every one. The profile shows around 150,000 clones, around 90% of them singletons. The TCR was taken from an adult in good health. This chain joins TRBV14 and TRBJ1-4; 9 nucleotides agree with TRBD1. Material: peripheral blood, obtained on day 0 of AZD1222 vaccination. The CDR3 DNA is TGTGCCAGCAGCCAGCGACAGGGGGATCGAAAACTGTTTTTT. Amino acid sequence: CASSQRQGDRKLFF.